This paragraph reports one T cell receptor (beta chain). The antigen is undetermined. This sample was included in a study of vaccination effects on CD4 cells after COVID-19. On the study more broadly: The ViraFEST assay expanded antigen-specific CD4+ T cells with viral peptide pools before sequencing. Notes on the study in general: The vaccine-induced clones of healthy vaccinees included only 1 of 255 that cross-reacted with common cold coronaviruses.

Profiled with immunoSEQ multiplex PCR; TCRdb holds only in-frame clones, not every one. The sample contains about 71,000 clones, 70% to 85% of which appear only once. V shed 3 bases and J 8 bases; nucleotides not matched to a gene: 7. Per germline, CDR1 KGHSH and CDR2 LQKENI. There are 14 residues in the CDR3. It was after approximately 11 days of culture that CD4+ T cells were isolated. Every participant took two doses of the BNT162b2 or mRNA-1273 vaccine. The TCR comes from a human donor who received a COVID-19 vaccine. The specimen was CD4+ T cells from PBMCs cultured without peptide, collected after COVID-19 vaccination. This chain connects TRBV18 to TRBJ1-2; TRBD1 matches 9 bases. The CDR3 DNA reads TGTGCCAGCTCACCTCAGGGACAGGGTAAAGGCTACACCTTC. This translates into CASSPQGQGKGYTF.